The T cell receptor beta chain under discussion was sequenced for a study of naive and memory T cell subsets. Study results and limitations: A few larger clonotypes appeared in naive repertoires, especially CD8, possibly memory cells re-expressing CD45RA. RNA-based TCR counts may shift with T cell activation and differentiation.

Looked up from germline, CDR1 is KGHSH and CDR2 is LQKENI. The CDR3 has 13 residues. To note about this clonotype: What it binds is not known. This sequence may be a read error, since a much larger clone differs from it by one base.

Two oligonucleotides, mixed equimolar, formed the beta constant-region primer covering TRBC1 and TRBC2. The ligated cDNA underwent four PCR rounds using SP2 and nested alpha and beta constant-region primers. Via MiXCR, TCRdb re-called the UMI-ligation and nested PCR reads, giving one row per CDR3 protein. The sample contains about 100,000 distinct CDR3 sequences, approximately 15% of which appear only once. Input material: naive CD8+ T cells from blood. The chain uses TRBV18 and TRBJ2-5; weak D call: TRBD2 (5 bases). This sequence was found in a human donor in good health. In DNA form, the CDR3 reads TGTGTCAGCTCACCCTGGGAGCAAGAGACCCAGTACTTC. As protein: CVSSPWEQETQYF.